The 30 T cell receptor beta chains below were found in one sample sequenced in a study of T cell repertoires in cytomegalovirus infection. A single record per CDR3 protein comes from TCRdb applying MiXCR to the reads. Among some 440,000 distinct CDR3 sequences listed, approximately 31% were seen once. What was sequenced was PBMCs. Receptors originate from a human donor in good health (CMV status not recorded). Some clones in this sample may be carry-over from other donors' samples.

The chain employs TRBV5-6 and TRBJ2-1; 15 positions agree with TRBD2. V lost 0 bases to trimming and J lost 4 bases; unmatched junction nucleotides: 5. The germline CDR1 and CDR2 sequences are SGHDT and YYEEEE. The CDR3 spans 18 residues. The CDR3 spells CASSLGGLAGGAYNEQFF. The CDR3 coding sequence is TGTGCCAGCAGCTTGGGCGGACTAGCGGGGGGGGCTTACAATGAGCAGTTCTTC.

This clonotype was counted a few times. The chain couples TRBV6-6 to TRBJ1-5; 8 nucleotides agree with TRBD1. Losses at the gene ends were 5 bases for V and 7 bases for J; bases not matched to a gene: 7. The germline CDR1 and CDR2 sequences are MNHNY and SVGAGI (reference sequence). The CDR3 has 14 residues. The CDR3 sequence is CASSKQGERQPQHF. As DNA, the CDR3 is TGTGCCAGCAGTAAACAGGGGGAACGGCAGCCCCAGCATTTT.

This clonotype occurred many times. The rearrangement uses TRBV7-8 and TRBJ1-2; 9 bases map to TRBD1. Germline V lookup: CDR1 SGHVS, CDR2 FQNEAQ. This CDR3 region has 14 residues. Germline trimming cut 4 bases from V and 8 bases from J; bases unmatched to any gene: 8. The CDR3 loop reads CASSSRDRAFGYTF. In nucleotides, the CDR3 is TGTGCCAGCAGCTCCCGGGACAGGGCGTTCGGCTACACCTTC.

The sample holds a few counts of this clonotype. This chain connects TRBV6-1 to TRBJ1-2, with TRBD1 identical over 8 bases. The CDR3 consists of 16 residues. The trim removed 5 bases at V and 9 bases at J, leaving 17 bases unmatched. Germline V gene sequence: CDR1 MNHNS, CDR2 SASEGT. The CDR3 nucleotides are TGTGCCAGCAGTCCCCGGGCAGGGGGCTTGATGAGTCGCTACACCTTC. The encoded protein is CASSPRAGGLMSRYTF.

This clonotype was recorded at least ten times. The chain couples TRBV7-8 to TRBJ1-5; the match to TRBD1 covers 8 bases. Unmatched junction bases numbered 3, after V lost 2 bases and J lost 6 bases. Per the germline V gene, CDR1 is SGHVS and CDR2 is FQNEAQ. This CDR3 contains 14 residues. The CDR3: CASSLQGAIQPQHF. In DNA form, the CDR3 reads TGTGCCAGCAGCTTACAGGGGGCGATTCAGCCCCAGCATTTT.

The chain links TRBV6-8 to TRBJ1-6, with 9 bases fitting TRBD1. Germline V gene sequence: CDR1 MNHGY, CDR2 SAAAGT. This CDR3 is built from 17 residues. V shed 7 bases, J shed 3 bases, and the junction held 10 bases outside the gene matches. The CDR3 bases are TGTGCCAGCATGCGCCAAGGGACAGGGTTCTATAATTCACCCCTCCACTTT. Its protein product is CASMRQGTGFYNSPLHF.

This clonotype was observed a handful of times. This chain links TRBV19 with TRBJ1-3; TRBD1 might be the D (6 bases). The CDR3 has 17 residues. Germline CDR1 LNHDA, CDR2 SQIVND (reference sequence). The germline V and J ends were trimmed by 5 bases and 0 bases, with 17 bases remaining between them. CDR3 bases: TGTGCCAGTAGTGCCCTGAACAGGGACCGCTCTGGAAACACCATATATTTT. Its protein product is CASSALNRDRSGNTIYF.

CDR3 nucleotides: TGTGCCAGCAGGGCAGGGGACAGGTACTACGAGCAGTACTTC. This sequence encodes CASRAGDRYYEQYF. This sequence joins TRBV6-1 and TRBJ2-7; 8 bases match TRBD1. Per germline, CDR1 MNHNS and CDR2 SASEGT. The CDR3 is 14 residues long. The ends lost 6 bases at V and 3 bases at J; junction bases unmatched: 7.

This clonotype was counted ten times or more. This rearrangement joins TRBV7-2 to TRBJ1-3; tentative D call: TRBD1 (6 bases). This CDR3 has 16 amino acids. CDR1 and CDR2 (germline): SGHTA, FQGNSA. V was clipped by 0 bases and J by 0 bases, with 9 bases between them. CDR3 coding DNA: TGTGCCAGCAGCTTAGCGACAGGCCTCTCTGGAAACACCATATATTTT. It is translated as CASSLATGLSGNTIYF.

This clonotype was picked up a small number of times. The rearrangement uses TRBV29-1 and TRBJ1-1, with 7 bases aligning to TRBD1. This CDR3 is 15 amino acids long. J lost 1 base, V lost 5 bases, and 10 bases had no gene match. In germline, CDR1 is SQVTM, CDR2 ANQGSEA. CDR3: CSVLNDRAENTEAFF. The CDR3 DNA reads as TGCAGCGTTCTCAACGACAGGGCGGAGAACACTGAAGCTTTCTTT.

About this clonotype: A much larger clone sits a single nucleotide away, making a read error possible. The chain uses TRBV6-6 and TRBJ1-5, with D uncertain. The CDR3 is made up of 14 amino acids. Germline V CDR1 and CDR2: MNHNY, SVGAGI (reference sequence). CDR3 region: CASTWAIGNHPQHF. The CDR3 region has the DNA TGTGCCAGCACTTGGGCGATAGGAAATCATCCCCAGCATTTT.

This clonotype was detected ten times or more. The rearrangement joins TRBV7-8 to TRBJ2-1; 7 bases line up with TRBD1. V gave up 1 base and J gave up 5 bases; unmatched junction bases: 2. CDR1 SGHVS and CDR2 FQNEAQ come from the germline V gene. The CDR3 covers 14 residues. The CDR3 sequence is CASSLGTGDNEQFF. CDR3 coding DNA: TGTGCCAGCAGCTTAGGCACAGGGGACAATGAGCAGTTCTTC.

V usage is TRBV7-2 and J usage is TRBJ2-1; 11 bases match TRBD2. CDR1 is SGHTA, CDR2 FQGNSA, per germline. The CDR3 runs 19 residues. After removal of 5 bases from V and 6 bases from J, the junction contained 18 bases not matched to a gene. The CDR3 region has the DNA TGTGCCAGCAGCCCATTTAGGGGATTAGCGGGGGGGACCCTCAATGAGCAGTTCTTC. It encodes CASSPFRGLAGGTLNEQFF.

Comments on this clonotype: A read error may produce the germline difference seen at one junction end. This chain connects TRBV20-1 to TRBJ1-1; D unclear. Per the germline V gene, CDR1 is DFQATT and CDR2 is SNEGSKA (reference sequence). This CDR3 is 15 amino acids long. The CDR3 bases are TGTTGTGCTAGTCCCCCGGTCCGGGGGAACACTGAAGCTTTCTTT. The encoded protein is CCASPPVRGNTEAFF.

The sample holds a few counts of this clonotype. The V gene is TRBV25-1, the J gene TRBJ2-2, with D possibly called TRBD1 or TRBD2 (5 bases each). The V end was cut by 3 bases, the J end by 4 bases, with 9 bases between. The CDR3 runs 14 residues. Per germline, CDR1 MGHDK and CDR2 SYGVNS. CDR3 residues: CASSDRGATGELFF. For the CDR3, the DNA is TGTGCCAGCAGTGATCGAGGGGCCACCGGGGAGCTGTTTTTT. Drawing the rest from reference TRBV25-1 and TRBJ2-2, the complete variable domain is EADIYQTPRYLVIGTGKKITLECSQTMGHDKMYWYQQDPGMELHLIHYSYGVNSTEKGDLSSESTVSRIRTEHFPLTLESARPSHTSQYLCASSDRGATGELFFGEGSRLTVL.

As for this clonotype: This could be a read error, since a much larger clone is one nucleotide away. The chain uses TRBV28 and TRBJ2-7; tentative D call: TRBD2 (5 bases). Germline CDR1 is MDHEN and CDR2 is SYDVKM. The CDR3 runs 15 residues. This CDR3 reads CDSSLSGNRNYEQYF. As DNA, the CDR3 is TGTGACAGCAGTTTGTCGGGGAATCGGAACTACGAGCAGTACTTC.

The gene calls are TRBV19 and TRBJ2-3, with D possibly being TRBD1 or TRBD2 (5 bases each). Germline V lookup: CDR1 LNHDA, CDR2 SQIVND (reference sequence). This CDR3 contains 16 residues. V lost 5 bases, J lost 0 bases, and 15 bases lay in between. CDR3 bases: TGTGCCAGTAGTTCCCCGGGTGGGGGAAGCACAGATACGCAGTATTTT. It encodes CASSSPGGGSTDTQYF.

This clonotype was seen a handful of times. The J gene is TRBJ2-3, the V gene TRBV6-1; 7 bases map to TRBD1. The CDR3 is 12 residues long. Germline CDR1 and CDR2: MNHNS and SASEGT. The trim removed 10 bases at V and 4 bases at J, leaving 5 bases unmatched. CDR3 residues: CANRGGADTQYF. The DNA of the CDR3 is TGTGCCAATCGAGGGGGCGCAGATACGCAGTATTTT.

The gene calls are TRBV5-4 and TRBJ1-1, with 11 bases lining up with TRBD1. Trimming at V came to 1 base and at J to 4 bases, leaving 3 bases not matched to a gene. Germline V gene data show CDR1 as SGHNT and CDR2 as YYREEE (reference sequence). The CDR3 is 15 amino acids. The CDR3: CASSLMGQGVTEAFF. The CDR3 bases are TGTGCCAGCAGCTTGATGGGACAGGGGGTCACTGAAGCTTTCTTT. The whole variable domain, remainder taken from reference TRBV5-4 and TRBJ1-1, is ETGVTQSPTHLIKTRGQQVTLRCSSQSGHNTVSWYQQALGQGPQFIFQYYREEENGRGNFPPRFSGLQFPNYSSELNVNALELDDSALYLCASSLMGQGVTEAFFGQGTRLTVV.

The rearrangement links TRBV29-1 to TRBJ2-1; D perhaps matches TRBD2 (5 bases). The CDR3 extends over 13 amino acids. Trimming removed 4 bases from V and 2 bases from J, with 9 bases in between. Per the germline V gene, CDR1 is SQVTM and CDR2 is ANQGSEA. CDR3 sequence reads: CSVGLGAYNEQFF. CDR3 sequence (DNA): TGCAGCGTTGGTCTCGGGGCCTACAATGAGCAGTTCTTC.

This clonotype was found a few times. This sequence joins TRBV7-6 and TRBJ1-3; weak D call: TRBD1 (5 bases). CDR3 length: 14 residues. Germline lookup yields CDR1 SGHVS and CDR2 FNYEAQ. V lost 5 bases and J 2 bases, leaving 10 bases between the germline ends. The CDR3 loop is CASSAQGAGNTIYF. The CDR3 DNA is TGTGCCAGCAGCGCCCAGGGAGCTGGAAACACCATATATTTT.

The CDR3 loop is CASSLFDLTDTQYF. The CDR3 DNA is TGTGCCAGCAGCTTGTTCGACCTCACAGATACGCAGTATTTT. The chain joins TRBV5-6 to TRBJ2-3; D remains unclear. With 1 base removed from V and 2 bases from J, the gap between germline ends came to 8 bases. Per germline, CDR1 SGHDT and CDR2 YYEEEE. There are 14 residues in the CDR3.

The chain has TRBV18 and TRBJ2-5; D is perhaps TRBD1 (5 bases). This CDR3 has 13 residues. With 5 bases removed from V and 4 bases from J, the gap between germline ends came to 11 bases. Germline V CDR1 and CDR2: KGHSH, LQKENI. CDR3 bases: TGTGCCAGCTCAACGGGCAGGGTAGAGACCCAGTACTTC. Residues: CASSTGRVETQYF.

In DNA, the CDR3 is TGTGCCAGCAGTTACACCTCTCCGGGGTCCTCAGTCACAGATACGCAGTATTTT. Translated, it gives CASSYTSPGSSVTDTQYF. The chain joins TRBV6-5 to TRBJ2-3; a possible D gene is TRBD2 (5 bases). Looked up from germline, CDR1 is MNHEY and CDR2 is SVGAGI. V was shortened by 2 bases and J by 2 bases, with 20 bases between the two germline ends. The CDR3 contains 18 residues.

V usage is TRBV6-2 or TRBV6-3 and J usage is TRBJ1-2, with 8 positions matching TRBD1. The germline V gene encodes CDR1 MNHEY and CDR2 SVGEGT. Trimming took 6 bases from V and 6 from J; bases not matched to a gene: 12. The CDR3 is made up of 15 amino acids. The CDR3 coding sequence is TGTGCCAGCAGCCTGCGGGACAGGCCAATTCATGGCTACACCTTC. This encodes CASSLRDRPIHGYTF.

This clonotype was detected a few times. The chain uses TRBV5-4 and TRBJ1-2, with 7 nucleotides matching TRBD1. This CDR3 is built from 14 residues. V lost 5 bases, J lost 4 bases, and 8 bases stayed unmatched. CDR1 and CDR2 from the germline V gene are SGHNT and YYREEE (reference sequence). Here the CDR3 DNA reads TGTGCCAGCAGGCCAGACAGGGCTTCCTATGGCTACACCTTC. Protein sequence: CASRPDRASYGYTF.

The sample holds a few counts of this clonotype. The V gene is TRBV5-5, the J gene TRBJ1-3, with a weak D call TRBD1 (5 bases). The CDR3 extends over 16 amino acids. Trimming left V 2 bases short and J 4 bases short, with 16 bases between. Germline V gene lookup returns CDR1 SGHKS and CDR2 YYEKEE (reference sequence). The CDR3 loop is CASSFATGGAGNTIYF. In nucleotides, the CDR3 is TGTGCCAGCAGCTTTGCTACCGGGGGAGCAGGAAACACCATATATTTT.

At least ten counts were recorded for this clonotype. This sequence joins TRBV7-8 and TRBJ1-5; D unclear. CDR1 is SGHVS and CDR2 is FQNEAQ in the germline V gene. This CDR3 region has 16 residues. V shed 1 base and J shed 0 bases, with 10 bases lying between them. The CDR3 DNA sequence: TGTGCCAGCAGCTTAGGCAGCAGGCATAGCAATCAGCCCCAGCATTTT. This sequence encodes CASSLGSRHSNQPQHF.

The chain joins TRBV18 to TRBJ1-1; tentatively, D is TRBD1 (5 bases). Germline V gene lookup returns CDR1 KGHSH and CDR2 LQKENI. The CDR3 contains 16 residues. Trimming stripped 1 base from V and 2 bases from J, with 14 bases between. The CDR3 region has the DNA TGTGCCAGCTCACCACAGGAGGGGAAGATAAACACTGAAGCTTTCTTT. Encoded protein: CASSPQEGKINTEAFF.

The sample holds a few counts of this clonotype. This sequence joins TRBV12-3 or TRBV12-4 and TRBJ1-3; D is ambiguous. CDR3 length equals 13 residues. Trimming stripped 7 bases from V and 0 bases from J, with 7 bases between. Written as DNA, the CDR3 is TGTGCCAGCACCCCCAGCTCTGGAAACACCATATATTTT. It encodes CASTPSSGNTIYF.